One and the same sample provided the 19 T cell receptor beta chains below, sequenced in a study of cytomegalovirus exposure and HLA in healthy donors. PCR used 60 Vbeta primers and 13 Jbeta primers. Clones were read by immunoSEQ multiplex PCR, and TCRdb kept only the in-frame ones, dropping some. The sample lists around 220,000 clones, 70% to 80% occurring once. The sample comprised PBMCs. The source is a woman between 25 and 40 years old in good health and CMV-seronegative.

CDR3 region: CASSLPGLDEQYF. CDR3 bases: TGCGCCAGCAGCTTGCCCGGGTTGGACGAGCAGTACTTC. The chain couples TRBV5-1 to TRBJ2-7; D not resolved. The CDR3 sequence is 13 residues long. Germline V gives CDR1 SGHRS, CDR2 YFSETQ. The ends were cut back, 1 base at V and 5 bases at J, with 10 bases in the middle.

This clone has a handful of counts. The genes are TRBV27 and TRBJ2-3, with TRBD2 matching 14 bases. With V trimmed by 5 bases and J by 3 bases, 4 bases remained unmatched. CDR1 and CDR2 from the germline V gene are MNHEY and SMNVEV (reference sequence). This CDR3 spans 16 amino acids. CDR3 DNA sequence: TGTGCCAGCAGTCTTGGGACTAGCGGGGGTACAGATACGCAGTATTTT. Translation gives CASSLGTSGGTDTQYF.

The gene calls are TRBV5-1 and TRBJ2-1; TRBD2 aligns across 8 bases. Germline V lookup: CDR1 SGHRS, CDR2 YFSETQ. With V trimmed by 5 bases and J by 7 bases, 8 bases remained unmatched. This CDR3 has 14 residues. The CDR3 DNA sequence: TGCGCCAGCAGGGTGGGTGGGACTAGGAATGAGCAGTTCTTC. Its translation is CASRVGGTRNEQFF.

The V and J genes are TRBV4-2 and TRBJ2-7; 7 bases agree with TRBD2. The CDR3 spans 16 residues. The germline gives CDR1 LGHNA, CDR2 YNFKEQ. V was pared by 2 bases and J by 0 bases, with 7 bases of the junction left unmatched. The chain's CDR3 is CASSQTGGGSSYEQYF. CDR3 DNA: TGTGCCAGCAGCCAAACTGGCGGCGGGAGCTCCTACGAGCAGTACTTC.

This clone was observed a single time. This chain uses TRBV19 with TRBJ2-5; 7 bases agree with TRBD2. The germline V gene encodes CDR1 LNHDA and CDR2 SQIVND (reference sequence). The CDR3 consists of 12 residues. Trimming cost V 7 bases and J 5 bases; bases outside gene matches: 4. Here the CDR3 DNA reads TGTGCCAGTAACTCGGGAGGCGAGACCCAGTACTTC. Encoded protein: CASNSGGETQYF.

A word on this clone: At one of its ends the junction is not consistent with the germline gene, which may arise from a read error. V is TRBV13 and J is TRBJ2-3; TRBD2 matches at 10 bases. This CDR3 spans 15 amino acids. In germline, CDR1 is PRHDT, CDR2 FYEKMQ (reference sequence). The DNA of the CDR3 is TGTGCCAGCAGCCTAGGGACTAGCGGCACAGATACGCAGTATTTT. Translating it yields CASSLGTSGTDTQYF.

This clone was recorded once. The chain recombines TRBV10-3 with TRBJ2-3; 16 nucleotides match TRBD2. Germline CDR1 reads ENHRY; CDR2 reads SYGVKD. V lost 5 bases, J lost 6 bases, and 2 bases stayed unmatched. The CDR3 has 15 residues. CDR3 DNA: TGTGCCATCAGTCCGGGACTAGCGGGGGGGGATACGCAGTATTTT. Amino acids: CAISPGLAGGDTQYF.

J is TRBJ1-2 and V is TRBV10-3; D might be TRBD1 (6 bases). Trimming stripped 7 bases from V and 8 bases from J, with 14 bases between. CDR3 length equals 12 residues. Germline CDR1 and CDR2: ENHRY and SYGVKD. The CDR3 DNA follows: TGTGCCATCAAGGGGGGGGAGGGGGGCTACACCTTC. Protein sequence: CAIKGGEGGYTF.

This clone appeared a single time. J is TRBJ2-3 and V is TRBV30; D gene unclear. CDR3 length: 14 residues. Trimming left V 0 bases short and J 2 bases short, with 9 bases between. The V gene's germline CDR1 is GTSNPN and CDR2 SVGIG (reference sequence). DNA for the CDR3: TGTGCCTGGAGTGTACTTCTCTCCACAGATACGCAGTATTTT. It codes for CAWSVLLSTDTQYF.

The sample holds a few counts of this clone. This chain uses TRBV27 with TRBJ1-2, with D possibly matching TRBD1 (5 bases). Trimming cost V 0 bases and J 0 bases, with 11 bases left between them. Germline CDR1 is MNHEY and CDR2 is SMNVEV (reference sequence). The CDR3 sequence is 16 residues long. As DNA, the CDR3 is TGTGCCAGCAGTTTATCGATCGCGGGGGCTAACTATGGCTACACCTTC. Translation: CASSLSIAGANYGYTF.

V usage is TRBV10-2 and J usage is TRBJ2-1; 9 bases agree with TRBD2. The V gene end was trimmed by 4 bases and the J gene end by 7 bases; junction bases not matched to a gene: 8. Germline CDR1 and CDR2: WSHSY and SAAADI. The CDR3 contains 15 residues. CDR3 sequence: CASSVAGAKNNEQFF. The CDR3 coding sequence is TGCGCCAGCAGTGTAGCGGGAGCTAAGAATAATGAGCAGTTCTTC.

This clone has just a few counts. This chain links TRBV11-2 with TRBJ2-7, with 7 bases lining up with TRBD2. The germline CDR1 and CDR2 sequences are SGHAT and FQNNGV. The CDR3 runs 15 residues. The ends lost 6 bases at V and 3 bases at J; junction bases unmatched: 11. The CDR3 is CASSVNSGGHYEQYF. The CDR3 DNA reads TGTGCCAGCAGTGTTAATTCGGGGGGTCACTACGAGCAGTACTTC.

The CDR3 is CASSLSGQGINEQFF. For the CDR3, the DNA is TGTGCCAGCTCACTATCGGGACAGGGGATCAATGAGCAGTTCTTC. The V call is TRBV18, the J call TRBJ2-1, with 10 bases that match TRBD1. This CDR3 spans 15 amino acids. CDR1 KGHSH and CDR2 LQKENI come from the germline V gene. V gave up 4 bases and J gave up 6 bases; unmatched junction bases: 6.

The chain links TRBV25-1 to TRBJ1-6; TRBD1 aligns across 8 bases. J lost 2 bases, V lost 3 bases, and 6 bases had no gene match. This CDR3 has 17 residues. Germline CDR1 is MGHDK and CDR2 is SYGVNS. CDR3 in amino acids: CASSESQGAPYNSPLHF. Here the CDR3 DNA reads TGTGCCAGCAGTGAGTCCCAGGGGGCTCCCTATAATTCACCCCTCCACTTT.

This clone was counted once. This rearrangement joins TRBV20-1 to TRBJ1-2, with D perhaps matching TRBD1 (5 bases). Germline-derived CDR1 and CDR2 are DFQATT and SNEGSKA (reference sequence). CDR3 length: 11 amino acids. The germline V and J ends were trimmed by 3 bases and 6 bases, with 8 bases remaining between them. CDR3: CSARRQNGYTF. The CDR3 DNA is TGCAGTGCTAGGAGACAGAATGGCTACACCTTC.

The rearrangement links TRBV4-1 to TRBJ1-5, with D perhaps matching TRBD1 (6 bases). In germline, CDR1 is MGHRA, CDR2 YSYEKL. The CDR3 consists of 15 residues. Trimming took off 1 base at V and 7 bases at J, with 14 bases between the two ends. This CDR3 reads CASSQAPRGGQPQHF. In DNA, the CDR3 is TGCGCCAGCAGCCAAGCACCACGGGGGGGCCAGCCCCAGCATTTT.

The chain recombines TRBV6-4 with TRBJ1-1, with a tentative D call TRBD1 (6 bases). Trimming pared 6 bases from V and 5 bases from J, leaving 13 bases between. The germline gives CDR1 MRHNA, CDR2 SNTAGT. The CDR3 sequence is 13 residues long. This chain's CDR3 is CASRATGQTEAFF. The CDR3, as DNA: TGTGCCAGCAGGGCTACAGGACAGACTGAAGCTTTCTTT.

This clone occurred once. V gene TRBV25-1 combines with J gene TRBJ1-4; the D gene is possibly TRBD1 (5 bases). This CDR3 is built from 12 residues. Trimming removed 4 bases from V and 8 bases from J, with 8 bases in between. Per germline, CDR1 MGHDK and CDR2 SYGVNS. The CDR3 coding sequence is TGTGCCAGCAGTGCAACAGGAGAAAAACTGTTTTTT. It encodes CASSATGEKLFF.

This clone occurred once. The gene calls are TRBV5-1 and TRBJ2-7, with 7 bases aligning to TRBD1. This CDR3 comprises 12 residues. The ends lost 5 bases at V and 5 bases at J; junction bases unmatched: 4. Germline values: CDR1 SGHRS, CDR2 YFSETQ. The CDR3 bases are TGCGCCAGCAGGGGAACAGGGGACGAGCAGTACTTC. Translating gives CASRGTGDEQYF.